This is a list of T cell receptor beta chains from one sample in a study of blood T cell repertoires in COVID-19. TCRdb's copy holds only in-frame clones and misses some; the assay was immunoSEQ multiplex PCR. Of around 160,000 clones detected, 70% to 90% appear once; the ten largest clones hold 8%. The sequencing input was peripheral blood. The receptors were sampled from a woman in her fifties or sixties with COVID-19, enrolled during active disease. CDR3s include the opening cysteine and the closing phenylalanine or tryptophan. A D gene is named only where the DNA matches it firmly. The listing skips clone size in some rows; elsewhere it reads once, few, many or a size class.

D gene	J gene	V gene	clone size	CDR3 protein	CDR3 DNA
TRBD1	TRBJ2-3	TRBV3-1/TRBV3-2	NA	CASSQTGVSTDTQYF	TGTGCCAGCAGCCAAACAGGGGTAAGCACAGATACGCAGTATTTT
NA	TRBJ1-5	TRBV15	NA	CATSRDKGTTNQPQHF	TGTGCCACCAGCAGAGATAAAGGGACAACAAATCAGCCCCAGCATTTT
TRBD1	TRBJ1-3	TRBV28	NA	CASSHTDRAVHGNTIYF	TGTGCCAGCAGCCATACCGACAGGGCCGTGCATGGAAACACCATATATTTT
NA	TRBJ1-5	TRBV9	once	CASSVGAGFDQPQHF	TGTGCCAGCAGCGTAGGGGCAGGGTTCGATCAGCCCCAGCATTTT
TRBD1	TRBJ1-6	TRBV28	NA	CASSPGQGNSPLHF	TGTGCCAGCAGTCCGGGACAGGGTAACTCACCCCTCCACTTT
TRBD1	TRBJ2-7	TRBV10-3	NA	CAISDPYGTARNEQYF	TGTGCCATCAGTGATCCTTACGGGACAGCGAGGAACGAGCAGTACTTC
TRBD1	TRBJ1-2	TRBV7-6	NA	CASSVGQGAIGYGYTF	TGTGCCAGCAGCGTCGGACAGGGGGCTATTGGCTATGGCTACACCTTC
NA	TRBJ2-2	TRBV5-1	NA	CASSLSVAGELFF	TGCGCCAGCAGCCTTAGCGTCGCCGGGGAGCTGTTTTTT
NA	TRBJ2-7	TRBV6-1	NA	CASSEVDSHRYEQYF	TGTGCCAGCAGTGAGGTGGACAGTCACCGCTACGAGCAGTACTTC
NA	TRBJ1-6	TRBV5-1	NA	CASSLSGTYNSPLHF	TGCGCCAGCAGCCTTTCAGGAACCTATAATTCACCCCTCCACTTT
TRBD2	TRBJ2-2	TRBV6-6	NA	CASSSSGGDTGELFF	TGTGCCAGCAGTTCTAGCGGGGGGGACACCGGGGAGCTGTTTTTT
NA	TRBJ1-1	TRBV21-1	NA	CASVQLFNRGRITEAFF	TGTGCCAGCGTCCAACTTTTCAACAGGGGGCGGATCACTGAAGCTTTCTTT
NA	TRBJ1-5	TRBV21-1	many	CASTTTGEPECNQPQHF	TGTGCCAGCACCACGACAGGGGAACCTGAATGCAATCAGCCCCAGCATTTT
TRBD1	TRBJ2-1	TRBV11-2	few	CASSVWTGGNEQFF	TGTGCCAGCAGCGTATGGACAGGGGGCAATGAGCAGTTCTTC
TRBD1	TRBJ2-3	TRBV10-1	NA	CASSRGRRDTQYF	TGCGCCAGCAGCAGGGGGCGCAGAGATACGCAGTATTTT
NA	TRBJ2-3	TRBV5-1	NA	CASSPGLNTDTQYF	TGCGCCAGCAGCCCGGGACTCAACACAGATACGCAGTATTTT
TRBD2	TRBJ2-1	TRBV4-3	NA	CASSQVAGTSGGGEQFF	TGCGCCAGCAGCCAGGTTGCCGGGACTAGCGGGGGCGGTGAGCAGTTCTTC
TRBD1	TRBJ2-7	TRBV4-3	NA	CASSPRTGSYEQYF	TGCGCCAGCAGCCCCAGGACAGGGTCCTACGAGCAGTACTTC
TRBD1	TRBJ1-3	TRBV9	NA	CASTREGGGEAGNTIYF	TGTGCCAGCACCCGGGAGGGAGGGGGCGAGGCTGGAAACACCATATATTTT
TRBD1	TRBJ2-5	TRBV5-4	once	CASSLLSTGGETQYF	TGTGCCAGCAGCTTGTTGAGTACAGGGGGAGAGACCCAGTACTTC
TRBD1	TRBJ2-7	TRBV27	few	CASRLGYGTGGNEQYF	TGTGCCAGCAGACTGGGGTACGGGACAGGGGGAAACGAGCAGTACTTC
TRBD1	TRBJ1-4	TRBV27	few	CASRGTGNEKLFF	TGTGCCAGCAGGGGGACAGGGAATGAAAAACTGTTTTTT
TRBD1	TRBJ2-5	TRBV5-8	NA	CASSSDRFQETQYF	TGTGCCAGCAGTTCGGACAGGTTCCAAGAGACCCAGTACTTC
TRBD1	TRBJ1-2	TRBV20-1	NA	CSAPGGDGYTF	TGCAGTGCTCCAGGGGGCGATGGCTACACCTTC